The clone carrying this T cell receptor (beta chain) has ten or more counts. Amplified TCR beta CDR3 regions derived from RNA transcripts. The HTBI primer set was used in a first-round RT-PCR of the TCR CDR3. TCRdb reprocessed the multiplex PCR reads with MiXCR, giving one entry per CDR3 protein. The table lists approximately 620,000 distinct CDR3 sequences, approximately 13% of them singletons. This sample is drawn from a study of T cells in Graves' hyperthyroidism and ophthalmopathy. Sequencing input: blood. The TCR sequence derives from a woman aged 30 to 39 with Graves' hyperthyroidism that later progressed to Graves' ophthalmopathy.

The CDR3 region is CASSPQGQGGEKLFF. The CDR3 DNA follows: TGTGCCAGCAGCCCCCAGGGACAAGGGGGCGAAAAACTGTTTTTT. This chain uses TRBV3-1 with TRBJ1-4; TRBD1 aligns across 7 bases. The V gene's germline CDR1 is LGHDT and CDR2 YNNKEL (reference sequence). The CDR3 is made up of 15 amino acids. V lost 4 bases, J lost 8 bases, and 10 bases stayed unmatched.